This T cell receptor (beta chain) is drawn from a study of blood T cell repertoires in COVID-19. Study background: Samples came from the United States, Italy and Spain, spanning acute and convalescent COVID-19. The cDNA or gDNA used as material had been derived from T cells, B-cell-depleted T cells, or PBMCs.

J lost 8 bases, V lost 4 bases, and 11 bases had no gene match. This CDR3 is 15 amino acids long. CDR1 is KGHDR, CDR2 SFDVKD, per germline. As originally analysed: From reference gene primer amplification, estimates of nucleated cell counts were derived. TCRdb keeps only in-frame clones here, not all; method: immunoSEQ multiplex PCR. The V and J calls and the clone size are those of that table, but D and trimming were determined from the DNA. The sample lists about 120,000 clones; around 90% were seen once. This rearrangement joins TRBV24-1 to TRBJ1-2, with 8 bases fitting TRBD1. The clonotype comes from a woman in her forties or fifties with acute or convalescent COVID-19. Sequencing was performed on peripheral blood. In DNA, the CDR3 is TGTGCCACCAGTGACCCAGGGGGCGCCGAGATAGGCTACACCTTC. Translation: CATSDPGGAEIGYTF.